A single sample gave rise to the 10 T cell receptor beta chains below, sequenced in a study of T cells in Graves' hyperthyroidism and ophthalmopathy (dated by TCRdb to the late 2010s). Libraries were built with multiplex PCR. The sequencer was an Illumina HiSeq 2000. Amplification of TCR beta CDR3 regions was carried out from RNA transcripts. For the first round of RT-PCR on the TCR CDR3, the HTBI primer set was used together with the Qiagen OneStep RT-PCR kit. TCRdb reworked the public reads: Q25 trimming with fastp, MiXCR clone assembly, productive beta chains retained. Records with the same CDR3 protein are collapsed into one entry carrying the most frequent genes and DNA. The sample table contains about 500,000 distinct CDR3 sequences; only one count was recorded for about a sixth of them. Of the sample, around 17% falls within the top ten clones. Sequenced: blood. Receptor source: a woman aged 18-35 years with Graves' ophthalmopathy.

This clonotype occurred many times. The rearrangement uses TRBV28 and TRBJ1-1; 11 bases match TRBD1. CDR3 length: 13 amino acids. Germline V CDR1 and CDR2: MDHEN, SYDVKM. The ends lost 4 bases at V and 6 bases at J; junction bases unmatched: 1. The CDR3, as DNA: TGTGCCAGCAGTTGGACAGGGGGCCCTGAAGCTTTCTTT. It yields the protein CASSWTGGPEAFF.

This clonotype showed up many times. V and J are TRBV3-1 and TRBJ2-1; TRBD1 matches 8 bases. This CDR3 is 15 amino acids long. V shed 1 base and J 3 bases; nucleotides not matched to a gene: 2. Germline V CDR1 and CDR2: LGHDT, YNNKEL (reference sequence). The CDR3, as DNA: TGTGCCAGCAGCCAAGGACAGGGGCACTACAATGAGCAGTTCTTC. Its protein is CASSQGQGHYNEQFF.

In its sample, this clonotype was seen a few times. The chain uses TRBV19 and TRBJ2-7, with TRBD2 matching 8 bases. With V trimmed by 3 bases and J by 6 bases, 4 bases remained unmatched. The CDR3 spans 13 residues. Germline V CDR1 and CDR2: LNHDA, SQIVND (reference sequence). The CDR3 sequence is CASSMTSASEQYF. CDR3 nucleotides: TGTGCCAGTAGTATGACTAGCGCGTCCGAGCAGTACTTC.

The rearrangement uses TRBV5-6 and TRBJ1-2; TRBD1 agrees at 10 bases. CDR3 length: 17 residues. J lost 0 bases, V lost 4 bases, and 9 bases had no gene match. Per the germline V gene, CDR1 is SGHDT and CDR2 is YYEEEE. For the CDR3, the DNA is TGTGCCAGCAGCCCAATGGGGACAGGGGATACTAACTATGGCTACACCTTC. This gives the protein CASSPMGTGDTNYGYTF. The entire variable domain, with the rest obtained from reference TRBV5-6 and TRBJ1-2, is as follows: DAGVTQSPTHLIKTRGQQVTLRCSPKSGHDTVSWYQQALGQGPQFIFQYYEEEERQRGNFPDRFSGHQFPNYSSELNVNALLLGDSALYLCASSPMGTGDTNYGYTFGSGTRLTVV.

This clonotype occurred a few times. The chain joins TRBV9 to TRBJ2-5; the D call may be TRBD1 or TRBD2 (6 bases each). The V gene lost 4 bases and the J gene lost 4 bases, with 17 bases spanning the gap. Germline V CDR1 and CDR2: SGDLS, YYNGEE. This CDR3 has 15 residues. The CDR3 nucleotides read TGTGCCAGCAGCCGGTGGAGGAGGGGGGTAGAGACCCAGTACTTC. Translating it yields CASSRWRRGVETQYF. The variable domain in full, with the rest retrieved from reference TRBV9 and TRBJ2-5, is DSGVTQTPKHLITATGQRVTLRCSPRSGDLSVYWYQQSLDQGLQFLIQYYNGEERAKGNILERFSAQQFPDLHSELNLSSLELGDSALYFCASSRWRRGVETQYFGPGTRLLVL.

This clonotype has a count of ten or more. The chain carries TRBV28 and TRBJ2-1, with a tentative D call TRBD2 (5 bases). This CDR3 has 13 amino acids. Trimming removed 3 bases at V and 4 bases at J, with 7 bases between. The germline V gene encodes CDR1 MDHEN and CDR2 SYDVKM. The CDR3 DNA reads TGTGCCAGCAGTTTTCGGGATTACAATGAGCAGTTCTTC. It specifies CASSFRDYNEQFF.

The table lists this clonotype with many counts. The chain couples TRBV4-1 to TRBJ2-5; D could derive from TRBD1 or TRBD2 (5 bases each). Germline assignment: CDR1 MGHRA and CDR2 YSYEKL. Trimming stripped 5 bases from V and 3 bases from J, with 16 bases between. This CDR3 comprises 15 residues. The CDR3 region has the DNA TGCGCCAGCAGCTCCCCCGGGGAAGGGGAAGAGACCCAGTACTTC. Translated, it gives CASSSPGEGEETQYF.

In its sample, this clonotype was seen many times. The V call is TRBV19, the J call TRBJ2-2; a possible D gene is TRBD2 (6 bases). Germline V gene sequence: CDR1 LNHDA, CDR2 SQIVND (reference sequence). The V and J ends lost 5 bases and 2 bases respectively, with 9 bases between them. There are 14 residues in the CDR3. As DNA, the CDR3 is TGTGCCAGTAGTTGGCGGGGAAACACCGGGGAGCTGTTTTTT. Translating gives CASSWRGNTGELFF.

A few counts support this clonotype. This chain's CDR3 is CAWRQGSSNQPQHF. The CDR3 bases are TGTGCCTGGAGGCAGGGGTCTAGCAATCAGCCCCAGCATTTT. This chain connects TRBV30 to TRBJ1-5; D may be TRBD1 (6 bases). The CDR3 contains 14 residues. Deletions cut 3 bases from V and 0 bases from J, with 9 bases between. The V gene's germline CDR1 is GTSNPN and CDR2 SVGIG (reference sequence).

Ten or more counts support this clonotype. The chain carries TRBV3-1 and TRBJ2-5; tentative D call: TRBD2 (6 bases). Trimming took 1 base from V and 2 from J, leaving 11 bases between them. This CDR3 is built from 15 residues. Germline V gene sequence: CDR1 LGHDT, CDR2 YNNKEL (reference sequence). CDR3 protein: CASSQAGGGQETQYF. The CDR3 coding sequence is TGTGCCAGCAGCCAAGCTGGTGGGGGGCAAGAGACCCAGTACTTC.